This T cell receptor (beta chain) was captured in a study of blood T cells in healthy people across ages. Study-wide points: Naive T cell percentage showed a strong correlation with TCR beta diversity. There was no known CMV status for donors, so expanded clonotype changes were possibly confounded.

Germline values: CDR1 MGHRA, CDR2 YSYEKL. The length of the CDR3 is 18 residues. The use of a sample-barcoded 5' primer and a J-beta primer mix characterized a second PCR of roughly 6 to 12 cycles. The template-switch adaptor was a 5' adaptor with 12 random nucleotides. It tagged each cDNA molecule. Via MiXCR, TCRdb re-called the 5' RACE reads, giving one row per CDR3 protein. The sample records 700,000 to 900,000 distinct CDR3 sequences, more than 25% being singletons. A remark on this clonotype: Its antigen is not known. One junction end disagrees with the germline gene, perhaps due to a read error.

Separately, the same data were catalogued under a study of T cells of mothers and their children.

This clonotype was sampled from a boy aged 5-17 years in good health. The chain joins TRBV4-1 to TRBJ2-5; the D gene is possibly TRBD2 (6 bases). Source material: blood. CDR3 amino acids: CASSLHRGAGPSRETQCF. The DNA for the CDR3 is TGCGCCAGCAGCCTCCATCGCGGAGCGGGTCCCTCGAGGGAGACCCAGTGCTTC.